Below, 14 T cell receptor beta chains from the same sample are listed, as sequenced in a study of human T cells and chemical hapten exposure. TCRdb itself ran the RACE reads through MiXCR, one entry per CDR3 protein. The data show tens of thousands of distinct CDR3 sequences, approximately 12% seen once. Indicated time point: pre-sensitization, week 0. Specified treatment: therapeutic diphenylcyclopropenone sensitization with weekly scalp DPC. Total RNA was isolated from whole blood that had not been fractionated. Sample: whole blood, taken in connection with sensitization to the hapten diphenylcyclopropenone (DPC). These receptors originate from a woman in her thirties or forties with alopecia areata. Some clones in this sample may be carry-over from other donors' samples.

V usage is TRBV2 and J usage is TRBJ2-3; D remains ambiguous. CDR1 and CDR2 from the germline V gene are SNHLY and FYNNEI. The CDR3 length is 16 residues. The V end was cut by 1 base, the J end by 6 bases, with 17 bases between. Here the CDR3 reads CASSEGYSPSSDTQYF. CDR3 bases: TGTGCCAGCAGTGAAGGCTACAGCCCGTCGTCGGATACGCAGTATTTT. Full variable domain (outside the CDR3, taken from reference TRBV2 and TRBJ2-3): EPEVTQTPSHQVTQMGQEVILRCVPISNHLYFYWYRQILGQKVEFLVSFYNNEISEKSEIFDDQFSVERPDGSNFTLKIRSTKLEDSAMYFCASSEGYSPSSDTQYFGPGTRLTVL.

This clonotype was seen repeatedly, ten times or more. The J gene is TRBJ2-4, the V gene TRBV28; tentatively, D is TRBD2 (6 bases). The V gene lost 6 bases and the J gene lost 0 bases, with 15 bases spanning the gap. The CDR3 consists of 16 residues. Germline CDR1 MDHEN, CDR2 SYDVKM. CDR3 protein: CASSPAGPLAKNIQYF. Written as DNA, the CDR3 is TGTGCCAGCAGCCCCGCGGGGCCTCTAGCCAAAAACATTCAGTACTTC.

This clonotype was seen repeatedly, ten times or more. The chain employs TRBV5-1 and TRBJ1-1; tentatively, D is TRBD1 (5 bases). The CDR3 extends over 17 amino acids. The V end was cut by 0 bases, the J end by 1 base, with 16 bases between. Germline CDR1 and CDR2: SGHRS and YFSETQ. The CDR3 DNA reads TGCGCCAGCAGCTTGGCCGGATTCCAGGGTCAGAACACTGAAGCTTTCTTT. Translated, it gives CASSLAGFQGQNTEAFF.

V and J are TRBV29-1 and TRBJ1-4, with D possibly TRBD1 on 5 matching bases. The CDR3 consists of 14 residues. V lost 7 bases to trimming and J lost 6 bases, with 18 bases between them. Germline lookup yields CDR1 SQVTM and CDR2 ANQGSEA. CDR3 loop: CSAKAGTADEKLFF. DNA of the CDR3: TGCAGCGCCAAAGCCGGGACCGCAGATGAAAAACTGTTTTTT.

The rearrangement uses TRBV7-2 and TRBJ1-2; 10 bases fit TRBD1. CDR3 length equals 15 residues. The germline CDR1 and CDR2 sequences are SGHTA and FQGNSA. The V gene end was trimmed by 5 bases and the J gene end by 6 bases; junction bases not matched to a gene: 9. CDR3 amino acids: CASSPRQGAHDGYTF. Here the CDR3 DNA reads TGTGCCAGCAGCCCTCGACAGGGGGCTCATGATGGCTACACCTTC.

This clonotype was recorded at least ten times. This chain links TRBV28 with TRBJ2-2; TRBD1 might be the D (6 bases). The CDR3 runs 15 residues. Trimming stripped 5 bases from V and 8 bases from J, with 18 bases between. Germline loops: CDR1 MDHEN, CDR2 SYDVKM. The CDR3 is CASSPGAVSAGELFF. The CDR3 DNA reads TGTGCCAGCAGTCCAGGGGCTGTCAGTGCAGGGGAGCTGTTTTTT.

This clonotype appeared many times. This chain uses TRBV19 with TRBJ2-3; D may be TRBD1 (6 bases). Looked up from germline, CDR1 is LNHDA and CDR2 is SQIVND (reference sequence). The CDR3 sequence is 15 residues long. Deletions cut 5 bases from V and 7 bases from J, with 19 bases between. The CDR3 sequence: CASSARTAPVHTQYF. As DNA, the CDR3 is TGTGCCAGTAGTGCCCGGACAGCCCCGGTCCATACGCAGTATTTT.

At least ten counts were recorded for this clonotype. The J gene is TRBJ2-7, the V gene TRBV20-1; TRBD2 is a possible D gene (6 bases). V lost 6 bases to trimming and J lost 2 bases, with 17 bases between them. CDR3 length: 14 amino acids. Per the germline V gene, CDR1 is DFQATT and CDR2 is SNEGSKA (reference sequence). The CDR3 DNA follows: TGCAGTGCCCCTCAGCCCGGGAGACCCTACGAGCAGTACTTC. Encoded protein: CSAPQPGRPYEQYF.

This clonotype was seen a few times. One junction end does not reproduce the germline sequence, and a read error may be involved. V is TRBV28 and J is TRBJ1-3; D is undetermined. CDR1 is MDHEN, CDR2 SYDVKM, per germline. CDR3 length: 12 residues. The CDR3 loop is CVSSSAGNTIYF. The CDR3 DNA reads TGTGTCAGCAGTTCAGCTGGAAACACCATATATTTT.

This clonotype was recorded many times. The chain has TRBV29-1 and TRBJ2-2; perhaps D is TRBD1 or TRBD2 (5 bases each). The CDR3 runs to 15 residues. The germline V gene encodes CDR1 SQVTM and CDR2 ANQGSEA. Trimming pared 1 base from V and 7 bases from J, leaving 16 bases between. CDR3 protein: CSVEAAPGAGGELFF. CDR3 bases: TGCAGCGTTGAAGCGGCGCCCGGGGCGGGCGGGGAGCTGTTTTTT.

This clonotype came up many times. The chain uses TRBV12-3 or TRBV12-4 and TRBJ1-2, with D perhaps TRBD1 (5 bases). The germline V and J ends were trimmed by 6 bases and 3 bases, with 11 bases remaining between them. The CDR3 spans 13 residues. The DNA of the CDR3 is TGTGCCAGCAGAACCGACAGCTACTATGGCTACACCTTC. It codes for CASRTDSYYGYTF.

This clonotype has only a few counts. The CDR3 DNA follows: TGTGCCAGCACACCGGGTCGAGGGCTAGTAGGCTATGGCTACACCTTC. Residues: CASTPGRGLVGYGYTF. V gene TRBV27 combines with J gene TRBJ1-2; D remains ambiguous. Germline V CDR1 and CDR2: MNHEY, SMNVEV (reference sequence). The CDR3 is 16 residues long. V was shortened by 7 bases and J by 4 bases, with 22 bases between the two germline ends.

CDR3 sequence (DNA): TGTGCCTGGAGTCCTCGGGGAACTTACTCTGGAAACACCATATATTTT. It is translated as CAWSPRGTYSGNTIYF. This chain connects TRBV30 to TRBJ1-3; D unclear. The V end lost 2 bases, the J end lost 0 bases, and 14 bases lay between the germline ends. CDR3 length: 16 amino acids. Germline V gives CDR1 GTSNPN, CDR2 SVGIG (reference sequence).

The chain has TRBV28 and TRBJ1-4; D ambiguous. V shed 4 bases and J shed 2 bases, with 8 bases lying between them. The CDR3 has 14 amino acids. Per germline, CDR1 MDHEN and CDR2 SYDVKM. CDR3 DNA sequence: TGTGCCAGCAGTTCCCCGGCCACTAATGAAAAACTGTTTTTT. This codes for CASSSPATNEKLFF.